This passage covers 25 T cell receptor beta chains from one sample sequenced in a study of T cells in Graves' hyperthyroidism and ophthalmopathy (dated by TCRdb to between 2018 and 2020). Library preparation was by multiplex PCR. TCRdb lists the instrument as Illumina HiSeq 2000. The TCR beta CDR3 regions were amplified from the RNA transcripts. The TCR CDR3 was subjected to a first round of RT-PCR using the HTBI primer set and the Qiagen OneStep RT-PCR kit. TCRdb trimmed public reads at Q25 via fastp, called clones via MiXCR and kept in-frame beta chains. Each CDR3 protein gets just one entry, which takes the most common genes and DNA from the rows behind it. The sample table lists roughly 740,000 distinct CDR3 sequences, 16% of them with a count of one. Of the sample, 8.4% falls within the top ten clones. Sequencing was done on a sample of blood. The receptors were sampled from a man in his late teens or twenties with Graves' hyperthyroidism.

There are many counts of this clonotype. The chain employs TRBV20-1 and TRBJ2-7, with D possibly matching TRBD1 (6 bases). Looked up from germline, CDR1 is DFQATT and CDR2 is SNEGSKA (reference sequence). The CDR3 is 14 amino acids. Trimming cost V 2 bases and J 3 bases, with 14 bases left between them. CDR3 nucleotides: TGCAGTGCTAGATCCCCACAGGGTCTCTACGAGCAGTACTTC. Encoded protein: CSARSPQGLYEQYF.

The chain employs TRBV6-5 and TRBJ2-7, with D unclear. V was cut by 2 bases and J by 3 bases, with 8 bases left in between. Per the germline V gene, CDR1 is MNHEY and CDR2 is SVGAGI. This CDR3 has 13 residues. The CDR3 DNA sequence: TGTGCCAGCAGTTACCCTCAGCTCTACGAGCAGTACTTC. This codes for CASSYPQLYEQYF.

The chain joins TRBV29-1 to TRBJ2-6; TRBD2 might be the D (6 bases). This CDR3 comprises 16 residues. V shed 6 bases and J shed 4 bases, with 19 bases lying between them. The germline CDR1 and CDR2 sequences are SQVTM and ANQGSEA. As DNA, the CDR3 is TGCAGCGTCCTAGGGGACTCCCAAGCAGGGGCCAACGTCCTGACTTTC. Its translation is CSVLGDSQAGANVLTF.

This clonotype was counted only a few times. V usage is TRBV7-9 and J usage is TRBJ2-1, with 11 bases aligning to TRBD2. CDR3 length: 15 residues. Looked up from germline, CDR1 is SEHNR and CDR2 is FQNEAQ (reference sequence). J was trimmed by 9 bases and V by 4 bases; bases with no gene match: 8. The CDR3 reads CASSSPGLAVVEQFF. The CDR3 DNA reads as TGTGCCAGCAGCTCTCCGGGACTAGCGGTCGTTGAGCAGTTCTTC.

This clonotype was observed many times. The chain employs TRBV11-2 and TRBJ2-1; possible D gene TRBD2, 6 bases. The V end lost 5 bases, the J end lost 4 bases, and 18 bases lay between the germline ends. The CDR3 has 16 residues. The germline V gene encodes CDR1 SGHAT and CDR2 FQNNGV. The CDR3 DNA follows: TGTGCCAGCAGCCTCACCCCGGGAGTTAGGTACAATGAGCAGTTCTTC. It codes for CASSLTPGVRYNEQFF.

On this clonotype itself: This may be a read error, as it is one base from a much larger clone. The chain uses TRBV12-3 or TRBV12-4 and TRBJ2-1, with 11 positions matching TRBD1. V trimming: 6 bases; J trimming: 3 bases; junction bases outside the gene matches: 1. The CDR3 consists of 14 residues. CDR3 amino acids: CASRGTGGYNEQFF. For the CDR3, the DNA is TGTGCCAGCAGGGGGACAGGGGGCTACAATGAGCAGTTCTTC.

The chain has TRBV24-1 and TRBJ1-2; D remains unclear. CDR1 KGHDR and CDR2 SFDVKD come from the germline V gene. This CDR3 spans 11 amino acids. V was clipped by 2 bases and J by 8 bases, with 5 bases between them. The CDR3 DNA follows: TGTGCCACCAGTGATTCCAGGGGCTACACCTTC. Protein sequence: CATSDSRGYTF.

This clonotype was counted a few times. V usage is TRBV9 and J usage is TRBJ2-7; D assignment may be TRBD1 or TRBD2 (5 bases each). The CDR3 is 14 amino acids. Germline CDR1 reads SGDLS; CDR2 reads YYNGEE. V gave up 3 bases and J gave up 1 base, with 11 bases separating them. CDR3 sequence: CASSASGASYEQYF. The CDR3 DNA is TGTGCCAGCAGCGCCTCCGGGGCGTCCTACGAGCAGTACTTC.

This clonotype was detected ten times or more. V and J are TRBV28 and TRBJ2-5, with TRBD2 matching 7 bases. Germline V gives CDR1 MDHEN, CDR2 SYDVKM. The CDR3 has 18 residues. With V trimmed by 6 bases and J by 4 bases, 20 bases remained unmatched. CDR3 coding DNA: TGTGCCAGCAGCCTACTAGCGATCTCCTCTCCGTGGGGAGAGACCCAGTACTTC. Protein sequence: CASSLLAISSPWGETQYF.

The J gene is TRBJ2-3, the V gene TRBV7-3; TRBD1 aligns across 12 bases. The CDR3 spans 16 residues. Losses at the gene ends were 2 bases for V and 4 bases for J; bases not matched to a gene: 4. Germline V gene data show CDR1 as SGHTA and CDR2 as FQGTGA. CDR3 DNA sequence: TGTGCCAGCAGCTTACACGGGACAGGGGGCGCAGATACGCAGTATTTT. Protein: CASSLHGTGGADTQYF.

The chain is built from TRBV6-1 and TRBJ1-1, with 7 nucleotides matching TRBD1. The J segment lost 1 base and the V segment lost 6 bases, leaving 8 bases of the junction unmatched. CDR3 length: 15 amino acids. CDR1 and CDR2 (germline): MNHNS, SASEGT. This CDR3 reads CASSPTPGGNTEAFF. For the CDR3, the DNA is TGTGCCAGCAGCCCCACCCCAGGGGGGAACACTGAAGCTTTCTTT.

The chain recombines TRBV20-1 with TRBJ1-2; no firm D call. CDR3 length: 16 residues. Trimming took off 1 base at V and 4 bases at J, with 19 bases between the two ends. Germline lookup yields CDR1 DFQATT and CDR2 SNEGSKA (reference sequence). CDR3 in amino acids: CSARAAGSPESYGYTF. The CDR3 bases are TGCAGTGCTAGAGCCGCCGGCAGCCCGGAGAGCTATGGCTACACCTTC.

This clonotype was observed many times. The chain joins TRBV12-3 or TRBV12-4 to TRBJ2-5, with a possible D match to TRBD2 (5 bases). The CDR3 is 12 amino acids. The V end lost 4 bases, the J end lost 4 bases, and 7 bases lay between the germline ends. The CDR3 region is CASSSGVETQYF. The CDR3 DNA reads TGTGCCAGCAGTTCCGGGGTAGAGACCCAGTACTTC.

The rearrangement joins TRBV7-2 to TRBJ1-4, with D possibly being TRBD1 (5 bases). The CDR3 spans 15 residues. V gave up 5 bases and J gave up 3 bases, with 13 bases separating them. CDR1 and CDR2 from the germline V gene are SGHTA and FQGNSA. The CDR3 reads CASSDLGDPNEKLFF. DNA of the CDR3: TGTGCCAGCAGCGACCTGGGGGACCCTAATGAAAAACTGTTTTTT.

A few counts support this clonotype. The rearrangement uses TRBV5-1 and TRBJ2-7; TRBD2 matches 12 bases. This CDR3 contains 15 residues. V trimming: 6 bases; J trimming: 6 bases; junction bases outside the gene matches: 10. Looked up from germline, CDR1 is SGHRS and CDR2 is YFSETQ. This chain's CDR3 is CASMSGTSGFSEQYF. CDR3 DNA: TGCGCCAGCATGAGCGGGACTAGCGGGTTCTCCGAGCAGTACTTC.

The chain has TRBV29-1 and TRBJ2-2; a weak D match, TRBD2 (5 bases). The CDR3 is 13 residues long. The ends were cut back, 3 bases at V and 4 bases at J, with 9 bases in the middle. Germline CDR1 and CDR2: SQVTM and ANQGSEA. CDR3 DNA: TGCAGCGTTGATGAGGGTCTCACCGGGGAGCTGTTTTTT. This codes for CSVDEGLTGELFF.

This clonotype occurred a few times. The chain recombines TRBV20-1 with TRBJ2-2, with unresolved D. CDR3 size: 14 residues. V dropped 1 base and J dropped 6 bases, with 12 bases sitting between them. Germline loops: CDR1 DFQATT, CDR2 SNEGSKA (reference sequence). The DNA for the CDR3 is TGCAGTGCTAGAGCTACTTTTGCAGCCGGGGAGCTGTTTTTT. Its protein product is CSARATFAAGELFF.

The rearrangement joins TRBV6-2 or TRBV6-3 to TRBJ2-7; TRBD1 or TRBD2 may be the D gene (5 bases each). Trimming pared 10 bases from V and 2 bases from J, leaving 15 bases between. CDR1 MNHEY and CDR2 SVGEGT come from the germline V gene. The CDR3 totals 13 residues. CDR3 coding DNA: TGTGCCACCAGGGCCCCCGGGACCTACGAGCAGTACTTC. Its protein product is CATRAPGTYEQYF.

This chain links TRBV4-1 with TRBJ1-1; maybe TRBD1 (5 bases). Trimming removed 0 bases from V and 7 bases from J, with 9 bases in between. CDR3 length: 13 residues. CDR1 is MGHRA and CDR2 is YSYEKL in the germline V gene. As DNA, the CDR3 is TGCGCCAGCAGCCAAGAATGGGGCGGTGAAGCTTTCTTT. This codes for CASSQEWGGEAFF.

The chain combines TRBV7-3 with TRBJ1-2; no firm D call. Germline values: CDR1 SGHTA, CDR2 FQGTGA. This CDR3 is 14 amino acids long. V was shortened by 1 base and J by 6 bases, with 12 bases between the two germline ends. The CDR3 DNA reads TGTGCCAGCAGCTTAAAGGCGAGTAAGGATGGCTACACCTTC. Its protein is CASSLKASKDGYTF.

The gene calls are TRBV12-3 or TRBV12-4 and TRBJ1-5; possible D gene TRBD1, 6 bases. The V gene lost 6 bases and the J gene lost 7 bases, with 13 bases spanning the gap. CDR3 size: 13 residues. For the CDR3, the DNA is TGTGCCAGCAGCCGGGGGGGGGCCCAGCCCCAGCATTTT. Amino acid sequence: CASSRGGAQPQHF.

The chain is built from TRBV7-2 and TRBJ2-5; 12 nucleotides agree with TRBD2. CDR3 length: 15 amino acids. V lost 5 bases to trimming and J lost 2 bases; unmatched junction nucleotides: 3. Germline CDR1 is SGHTA and CDR2 is FQGNSA. The CDR3 DNA is TGTGCCAGCAGCAGGGGGACTAGCGGGCAAGAGACCCAGTACTTC. Translating it yields CASSRGTSGQETQYF. The full variable domain, with the rest looked up from reference TRBV7-2 and TRBJ2-5, is GAGVSQSPSNKVTEKGKDVELRCDPISGHTALYWYRQSLGQGLEFLIYFQGNSAPDKSGLPSDRFSAERTGGSVSTLTIQRTQQEDSAVYLCASSRGTSGQETQYFGPGTRLLVL.

This clonotype has at least ten counts. This sequence joins TRBV29-1 and TRBJ2-1; tentatively, D is TRBD2 (6 bases). V lost 1 base to trimming and J lost 7 bases, with 17 bases between them. Germline values: CDR1 SQVTM, CDR2 ANQGSEA. This CDR3 has 15 amino acids. The DNA for the CDR3 is TGCAGCGTTGAAGTCCCCCCGGGAGCGCGTAATGAGCAGTTCTTC. It is translated as CSVEVPPGARNEQFF.

The chain employs TRBV5-8 and TRBJ2-1; the D is unclear. CDR1 is SGHTS and CDR2 is YDEGEE in the germline V gene. There are 13 residues in the CDR3. Trimming left V 1 base short and J 6 bases short, with 8 bases between. CDR3 in amino acids: CASSLRPSNEQFF. For the CDR3, the DNA is TGTGCCAGCAGCTTGCGGCCGAGCAATGAGCAGTTCTTC.

This clonotype was detected many times. This chain joins TRBV28 and TRBJ1-2, with a tentative D call TRBD1 (5 bases). The CDR3 is made up of 14 amino acids. V was shortened by 7 bases and J by 11 bases, with 23 bases between the two germline ends. Looked up from germline, CDR1 is MDHEN and CDR2 is SYDVKM. The CDR3 nucleotides read TGTGCCAGCACCCCCGGGACGGTAACGTCTCGTTACACCTTC. It specifies CASTPGTVTSRYTF.